The sequence of this TCR beta chain was determined in a study of response to subunit inactivated influenza vaccine. Study results and limitations: Few additional T cells are recruited per seasonal influenza vaccination, authors suggested.

TCRdb called the RT-PCR reads again in MiXCR, with one record for every CDR3 protein. The sample has some 800,000 distinct CDR3 sequences; around 20% are singletons. V lost 4 bases, J lost 9 bases, and 20 bases lay in between. The germline V gene has CDR1 SGHRS and CDR2 YFSETQ. The CDR3 spans 16 residues. As to this clonotype: Its antigen is still unknown.

The TCR originated in a man over 45 who received an inactivated influenza vaccine. The sample here was PBMCs from blood, taken less than 6 days after vaccination. This rearrangement joins TRBV5-1 to TRBJ1-6; D is unresolved. CDR3 nucleotide sequence: TGCGCCAGCAGCCGAGAAAGAGTAGGGCCCGGTTCACCCCTCCACTTT. Amino acid sequence: CASSRERVGPGSPLHF.